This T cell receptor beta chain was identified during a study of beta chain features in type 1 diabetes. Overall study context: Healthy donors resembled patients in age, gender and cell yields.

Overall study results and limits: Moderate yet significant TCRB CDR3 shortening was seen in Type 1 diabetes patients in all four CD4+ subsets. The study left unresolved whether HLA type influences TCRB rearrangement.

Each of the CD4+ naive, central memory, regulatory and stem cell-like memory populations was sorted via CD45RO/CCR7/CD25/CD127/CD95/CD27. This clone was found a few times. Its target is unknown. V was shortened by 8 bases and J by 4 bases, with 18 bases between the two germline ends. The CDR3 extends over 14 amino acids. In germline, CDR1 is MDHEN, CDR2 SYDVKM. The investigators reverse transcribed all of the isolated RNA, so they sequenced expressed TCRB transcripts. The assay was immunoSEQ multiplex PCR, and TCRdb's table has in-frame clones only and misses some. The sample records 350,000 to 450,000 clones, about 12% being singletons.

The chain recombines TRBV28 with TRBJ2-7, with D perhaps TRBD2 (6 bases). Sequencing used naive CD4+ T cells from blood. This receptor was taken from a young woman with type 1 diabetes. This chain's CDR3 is CASATGTEIYEQYF. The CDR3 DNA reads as TGTGCCAGCGCCACCGGGACTGAGATTTACGAGCAGTACTTC.